The sequence of this T cell receptor beta chain was determined in a study of T cell repertoires in cytomegalovirus infection. About the study: Used in the study were CMV epitopes, some recently identified and HLA-C-restricted, others well-studied and HLA-B-restricted. Public TCR beta signatures provided an indication of both CMV infection and a matching HLA type. Study-level points and caveats: Dominating the ex vivo response were TCR beta clonotypes that were CMV-specific and HLA-C-restricted.

In germline, CDR1 is SGHVS, CDR2 FNYEAQ. The CDR3 extends over 14 amino acids. V lost 4 bases and J 4 bases, leaving 10 bases between the germline ends. TCRdb redid the calling of the reads with MiXCR, one entry per CDR3 protein. The data show approximately 390,000 distinct CDR3 sequences, with about 34% seen just once and about 14% held by the top ten. In regard to this clonotype: Its antigen remains unknown.

V usage is TRBV7-6 and J usage is TRBJ1-4; D is possibly TRBD1 (5 bases). This clonotype was sampled from a human donor in good health (CMV status not recorded). Some clones in this sample may be carry-over from other donors' samples. This material consisted of cultured PBMCs, taken from culture after CMV antigen stimulation. CDR3 in amino acids: CASSSGQNNEKLFF. The CDR3, as DNA: TGTGCCAGCAGCTCCGGACAAAATAATGAAAAACTGTTTTTT.